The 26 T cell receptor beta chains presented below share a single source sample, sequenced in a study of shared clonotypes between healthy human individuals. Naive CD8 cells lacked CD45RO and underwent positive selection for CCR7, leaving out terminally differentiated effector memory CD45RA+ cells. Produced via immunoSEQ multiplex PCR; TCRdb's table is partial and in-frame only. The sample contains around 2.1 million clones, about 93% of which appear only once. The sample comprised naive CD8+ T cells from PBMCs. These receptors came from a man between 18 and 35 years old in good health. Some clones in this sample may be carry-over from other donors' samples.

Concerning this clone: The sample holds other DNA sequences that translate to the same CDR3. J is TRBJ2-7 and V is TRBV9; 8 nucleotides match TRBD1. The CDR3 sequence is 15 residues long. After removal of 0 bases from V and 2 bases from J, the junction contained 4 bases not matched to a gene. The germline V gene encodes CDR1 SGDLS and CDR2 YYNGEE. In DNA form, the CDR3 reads TGTGCCAGCAGCGTAGGGCAGGGGGCGGCCTACGAGCAGTACTTC. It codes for CASSVGQGAAYEQYF.

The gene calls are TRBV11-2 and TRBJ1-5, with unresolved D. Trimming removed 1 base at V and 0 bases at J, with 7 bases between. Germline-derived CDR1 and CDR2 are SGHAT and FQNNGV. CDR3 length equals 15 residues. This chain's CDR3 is CASSLAGDSNQPQHF. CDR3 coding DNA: TGTGCCAGCAGCTTAGCCGGGGATAGCAATCAGCCCCAGCATTTT. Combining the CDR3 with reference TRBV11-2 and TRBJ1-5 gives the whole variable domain EAGVAQSPRYKIIEKRQSVAFWCNPISGHATLYWYQQILGQGPKLLIQFQNNGVVDDSQLPKDRFSAERLKGVDSTLKIQPAKLEDSAVYLCASSLAGDSNQPQHFGDGTRLSIL.

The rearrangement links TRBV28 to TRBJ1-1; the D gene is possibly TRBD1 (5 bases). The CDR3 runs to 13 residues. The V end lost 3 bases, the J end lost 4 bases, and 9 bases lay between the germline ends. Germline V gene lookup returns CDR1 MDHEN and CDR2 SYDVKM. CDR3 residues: CASSFPGSTEAFF. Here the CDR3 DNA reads TGTGCCAGCAGTTTTCCAGGGAGCACTGAAGCTTTCTTT.

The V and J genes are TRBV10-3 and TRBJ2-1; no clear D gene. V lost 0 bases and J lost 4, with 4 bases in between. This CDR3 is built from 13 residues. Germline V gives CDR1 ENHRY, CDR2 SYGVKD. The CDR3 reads CAISESRYNEQFF. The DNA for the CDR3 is TGTGCCATCAGTGAGTCACGGTACAATGAGCAGTTCTTC.

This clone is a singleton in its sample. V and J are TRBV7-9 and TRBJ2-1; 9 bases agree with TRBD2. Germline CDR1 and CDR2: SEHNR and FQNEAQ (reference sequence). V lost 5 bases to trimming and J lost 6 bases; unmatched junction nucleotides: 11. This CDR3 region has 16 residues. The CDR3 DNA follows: TGTGCCAGCAGCAATCCGACTAGCGGCCCCGTCAATGAGCAGTTCTTC. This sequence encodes CASSNPTSGPVNEQFF.

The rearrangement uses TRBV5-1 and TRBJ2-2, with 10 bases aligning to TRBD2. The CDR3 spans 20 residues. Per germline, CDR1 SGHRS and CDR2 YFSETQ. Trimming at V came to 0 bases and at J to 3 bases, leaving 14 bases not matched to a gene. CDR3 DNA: TGCGCCAGCAGCTTGGCCGGTAGCGGGAGGCCTCGGAGCGACACCGGGGAGCTGTTTTTT. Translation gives CASSLAGSGRPRSDTGELFF.

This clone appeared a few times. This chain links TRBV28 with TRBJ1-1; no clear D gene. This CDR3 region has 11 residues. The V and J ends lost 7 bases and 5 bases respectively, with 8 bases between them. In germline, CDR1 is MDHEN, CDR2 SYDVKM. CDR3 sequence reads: CASIGNTEAFF. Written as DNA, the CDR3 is TGTGCCAGCATTGGGAATACTGAAGCTTTCTTT.

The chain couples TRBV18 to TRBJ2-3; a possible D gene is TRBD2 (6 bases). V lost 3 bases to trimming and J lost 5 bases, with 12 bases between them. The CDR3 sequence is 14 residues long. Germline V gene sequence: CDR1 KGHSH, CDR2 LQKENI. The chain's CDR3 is CASSPEGAVDTQYF. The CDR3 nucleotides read TGTGCCAGCTCACCGGAGGGAGCCGTAGATACGCAGTATTTT.

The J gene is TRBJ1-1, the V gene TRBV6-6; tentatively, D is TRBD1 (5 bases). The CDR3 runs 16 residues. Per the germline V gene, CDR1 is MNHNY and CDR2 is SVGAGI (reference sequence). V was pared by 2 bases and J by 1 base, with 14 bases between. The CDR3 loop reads CASSYAKTDWNTEAFF. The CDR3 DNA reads TGTGCCAGCAGTTACGCGAAGACAGACTGGAACACTGAAGCTTTCTTT.

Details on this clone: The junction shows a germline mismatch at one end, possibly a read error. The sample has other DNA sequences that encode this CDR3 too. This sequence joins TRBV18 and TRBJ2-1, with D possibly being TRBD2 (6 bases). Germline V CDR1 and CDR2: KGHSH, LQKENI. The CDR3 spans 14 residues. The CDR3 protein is CASSPRDSNNEQFF. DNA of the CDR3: TGTGCCAGCTCACCCAGGGACTCCAACAATGAGCAGTTCTTC.

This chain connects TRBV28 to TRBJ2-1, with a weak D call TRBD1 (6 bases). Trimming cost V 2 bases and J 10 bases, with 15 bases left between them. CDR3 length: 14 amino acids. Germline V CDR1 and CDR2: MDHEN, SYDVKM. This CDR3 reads CASSLVKRGKEQFF. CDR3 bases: TGTGCCAGCAGTTTAGTCAAGAGGGGGAAGGAGCAGTTCTTC.

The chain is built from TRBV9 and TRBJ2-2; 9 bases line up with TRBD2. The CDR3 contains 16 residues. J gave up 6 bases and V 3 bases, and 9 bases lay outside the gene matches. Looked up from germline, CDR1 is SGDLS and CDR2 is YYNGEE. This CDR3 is CASSGGTSKIAGELFF. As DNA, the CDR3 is TGTGCCAGCAGCGGGGGGACTAGCAAAATAGCCGGGGAGCTGTTTTTT.

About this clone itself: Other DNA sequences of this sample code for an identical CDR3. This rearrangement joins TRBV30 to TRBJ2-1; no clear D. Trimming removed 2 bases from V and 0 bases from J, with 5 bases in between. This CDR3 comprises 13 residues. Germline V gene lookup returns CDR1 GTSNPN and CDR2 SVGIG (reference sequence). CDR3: CAWSWSSYNEQFF. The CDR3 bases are TGTGCCTGGAGTTGGAGCTCCTACAATGAGCAGTTCTTC. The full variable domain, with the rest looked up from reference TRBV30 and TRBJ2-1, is SQTIHQWPATLVQPVGSPLSLECTVEGTSNPNLYWYRQAAGRGLQLLFYSVGIGQISSEVPQNLSASRPQDRQFILSSKKLLLSDSGFYLCAWSWSSYNEQFFGPGTRLTVL.

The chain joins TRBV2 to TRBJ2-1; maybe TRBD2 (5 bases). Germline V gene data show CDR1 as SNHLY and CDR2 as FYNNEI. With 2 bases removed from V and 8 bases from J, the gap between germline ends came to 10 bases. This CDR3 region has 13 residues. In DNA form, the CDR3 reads TGTGCCAGCAGTGAAAGGACTCTGGATGAGCAGTTCTTC. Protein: CASSERTLDEQFF.

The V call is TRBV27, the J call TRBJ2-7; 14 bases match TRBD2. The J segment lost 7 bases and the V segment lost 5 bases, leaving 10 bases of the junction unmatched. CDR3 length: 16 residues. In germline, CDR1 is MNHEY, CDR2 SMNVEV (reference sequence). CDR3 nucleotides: TGTGCCAGCAGTCCGACGGCGGGACTAGCGGGAGTGGAGCAGTACTTC. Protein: CASSPTAGLAGVEQYF.

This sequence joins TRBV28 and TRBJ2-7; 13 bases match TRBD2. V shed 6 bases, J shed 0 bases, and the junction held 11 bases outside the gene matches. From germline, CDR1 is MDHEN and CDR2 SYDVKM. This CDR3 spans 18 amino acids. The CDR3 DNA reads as TGTGCCAGCAGCACCGGACTAGCGGGAGTTCTAGGCTCCTACGAGCAGTACTTC. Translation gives CASSTGLAGVLGSYEQYF.

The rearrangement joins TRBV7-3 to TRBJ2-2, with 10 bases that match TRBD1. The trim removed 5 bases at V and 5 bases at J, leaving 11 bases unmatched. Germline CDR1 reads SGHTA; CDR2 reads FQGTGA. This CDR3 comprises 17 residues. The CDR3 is CASSDPSGTGVTGELFF. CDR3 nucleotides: TGTGCCAGCAGCGACCCCTCCGGGACAGGGGTGACCGGGGAGCTGTTTTTT.

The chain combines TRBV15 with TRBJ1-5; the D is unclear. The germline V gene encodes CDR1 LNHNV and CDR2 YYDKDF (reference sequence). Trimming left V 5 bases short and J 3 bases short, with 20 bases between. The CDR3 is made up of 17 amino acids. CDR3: CATSQPGYFLNNQPQHF. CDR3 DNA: TGTGCCACCAGCCAGCCGGGATACTTTTTAAACAATCAGCCCCAGCATTTT.

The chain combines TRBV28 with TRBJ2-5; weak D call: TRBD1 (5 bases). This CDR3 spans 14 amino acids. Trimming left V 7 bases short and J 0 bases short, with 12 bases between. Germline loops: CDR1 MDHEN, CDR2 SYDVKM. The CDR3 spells CASTPDKNQETQYF. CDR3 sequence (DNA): TGTGCCAGCACCCCGGACAAGAACCAAGAGACCCAGTACTTC.

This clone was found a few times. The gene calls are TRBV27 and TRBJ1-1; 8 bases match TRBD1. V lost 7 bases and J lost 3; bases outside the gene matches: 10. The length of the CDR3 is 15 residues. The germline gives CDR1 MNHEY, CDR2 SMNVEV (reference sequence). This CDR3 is CASTTTGQGDTEAFF. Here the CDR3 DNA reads TGTGCCAGCACAACTACCGGACAGGGAGACACTGAAGCTTTCTTT.

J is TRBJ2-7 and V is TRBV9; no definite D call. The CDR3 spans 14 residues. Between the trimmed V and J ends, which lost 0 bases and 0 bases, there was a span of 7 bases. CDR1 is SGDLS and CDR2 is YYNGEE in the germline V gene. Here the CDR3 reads CASSVAPVSYEQYF. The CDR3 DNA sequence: TGTGCCAGCAGCGTAGCGCCGGTCTCCTACGAGCAGTACTTC.

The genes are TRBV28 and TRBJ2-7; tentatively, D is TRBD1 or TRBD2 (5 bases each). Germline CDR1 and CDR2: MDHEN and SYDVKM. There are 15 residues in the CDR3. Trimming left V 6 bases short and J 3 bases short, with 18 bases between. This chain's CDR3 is CASSKPQGGHYEQYF. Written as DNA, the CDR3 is TGTGCCAGCAGCAAACCCCAGGGCGGGCACTACGAGCAGTACTTC.

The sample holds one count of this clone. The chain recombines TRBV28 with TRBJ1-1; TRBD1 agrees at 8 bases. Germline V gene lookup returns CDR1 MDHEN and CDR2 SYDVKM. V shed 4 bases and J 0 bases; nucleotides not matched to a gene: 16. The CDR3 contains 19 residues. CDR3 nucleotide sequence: TGTGCCAGCAGTTCCCCGGACAGGGCAAAACTCAACATGAACACTGAAGCTTTCTTT. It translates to CASSSPDRAKLNMNTEAFF. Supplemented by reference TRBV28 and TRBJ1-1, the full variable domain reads DVKVTQSSRYLVKRTGEKVFLECVQDMDHENMFWYRQDPGLGLRLIYFSYDVKMKEKGDIPEGYSVSREKKERFSLILESASTNQTSMYLCASSSPDRAKLNMNTEAFFGQGTRLTVV.

The CDR3 spells CASSQDTGFEQYF. For the CDR3, the DNA is TGCGCCAGCAGCCAAGATACAGGGTTCGAGCAGTACTTC. The chain carries TRBV4-1 and TRBJ2-5, with D tentatively TRBD1 (6 bases). The DNA end is a closer match to TRBJ2-7, so the J assignment may be wrong. This CDR3 is 13 amino acids long. CDR1 MGHRA and CDR2 YSYEKL come from the germline V gene.

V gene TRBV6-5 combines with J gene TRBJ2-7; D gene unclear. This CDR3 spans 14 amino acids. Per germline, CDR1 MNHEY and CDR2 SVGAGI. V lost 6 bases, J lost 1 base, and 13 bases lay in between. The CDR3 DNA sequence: TGTGCCAGCAGCCCCGGTCCGAGATCCTACGAGCAGTACTTC. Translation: CASSPGPRSYEQYF.

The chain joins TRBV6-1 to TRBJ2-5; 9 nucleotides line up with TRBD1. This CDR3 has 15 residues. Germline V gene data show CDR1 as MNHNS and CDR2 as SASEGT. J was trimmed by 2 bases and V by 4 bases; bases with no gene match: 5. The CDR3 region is CASSGTGAYQETQYF. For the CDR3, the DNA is TGTGCCAGCAGTGGGACAGGGGCCTATCAAGAGACCCAGTACTTC.